The present entry profiles one T cell receptor beta chain with its context. This table comes from immunoSEQ multiplex PCR, and its TCRdb copy is limited to in-frame clones, with some not included. The table records about 680,000 clones, around 90% of them present only once. Regarding treatment: roughly 19 received Ad26.COV2.S at low or high dose, single or two shots; 5 received placebo; per-sample allocation not given. At day 63 after the first vaccine or placebo injection, samples were drawn. This entry belongs to a study of Ad26.COV2.S vaccination and SARS-CoV-2 variants. On the study more broadly: The donor participated in the COV1001 trial, in its Ad26.COV2.S arm.

Trimming took off 1 base at V and 3 bases at J, with 17 bases between the two ends. Germline CDR1 is SGHRS and CDR2 is YFSETQ. CDR3 length: 16 residues. Sequenced material: peripheral blood, taken in a trial of Ad26.COV2.S vaccine versus placebo. The chain recombines TRBV5-1 with TRBJ2-7; no definite D call. The sequence came from a person aged 18-65 years who received the Ad26.COV2.S COVID-19 vaccine or a placebo. The CDR3 sequence: CASSLRPDPLGYEQYF. CDR3 bases: TGCGCCAGCAGCTTGCGACCCGACCCACTCGGCTACGAGCAGTACTTC. Together with reference TRBV5-1 and TRBJ2-7, the CDR3 gives the full variable domain: KAGVTQTPRYLIKTRGQQVTLSCSPISGHRSVSWYQQTPGQGLQFLFEYFSETQRNKGNFPGRFSGRQFSNSRSEMNVSTLELGDSALYLCASSLRPDPLGYEQYFGPGTRLTVT.